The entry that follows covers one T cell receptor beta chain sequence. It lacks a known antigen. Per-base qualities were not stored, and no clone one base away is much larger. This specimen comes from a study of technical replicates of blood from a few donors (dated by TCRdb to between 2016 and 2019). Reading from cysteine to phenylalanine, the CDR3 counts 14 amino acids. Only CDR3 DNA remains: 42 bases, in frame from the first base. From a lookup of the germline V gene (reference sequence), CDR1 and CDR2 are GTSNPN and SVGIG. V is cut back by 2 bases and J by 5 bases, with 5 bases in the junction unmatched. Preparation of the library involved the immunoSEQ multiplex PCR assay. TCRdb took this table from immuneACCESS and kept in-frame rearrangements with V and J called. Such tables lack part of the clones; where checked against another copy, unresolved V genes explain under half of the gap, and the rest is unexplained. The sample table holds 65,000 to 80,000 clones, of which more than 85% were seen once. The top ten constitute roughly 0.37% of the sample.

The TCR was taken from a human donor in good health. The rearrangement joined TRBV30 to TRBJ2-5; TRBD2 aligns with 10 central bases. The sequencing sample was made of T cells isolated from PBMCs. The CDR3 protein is CAWSIISGGETQYF. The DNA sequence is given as TGTGCCTGGAGTATAATTAGCGGGGGGGAGACCCAGTACTTC.